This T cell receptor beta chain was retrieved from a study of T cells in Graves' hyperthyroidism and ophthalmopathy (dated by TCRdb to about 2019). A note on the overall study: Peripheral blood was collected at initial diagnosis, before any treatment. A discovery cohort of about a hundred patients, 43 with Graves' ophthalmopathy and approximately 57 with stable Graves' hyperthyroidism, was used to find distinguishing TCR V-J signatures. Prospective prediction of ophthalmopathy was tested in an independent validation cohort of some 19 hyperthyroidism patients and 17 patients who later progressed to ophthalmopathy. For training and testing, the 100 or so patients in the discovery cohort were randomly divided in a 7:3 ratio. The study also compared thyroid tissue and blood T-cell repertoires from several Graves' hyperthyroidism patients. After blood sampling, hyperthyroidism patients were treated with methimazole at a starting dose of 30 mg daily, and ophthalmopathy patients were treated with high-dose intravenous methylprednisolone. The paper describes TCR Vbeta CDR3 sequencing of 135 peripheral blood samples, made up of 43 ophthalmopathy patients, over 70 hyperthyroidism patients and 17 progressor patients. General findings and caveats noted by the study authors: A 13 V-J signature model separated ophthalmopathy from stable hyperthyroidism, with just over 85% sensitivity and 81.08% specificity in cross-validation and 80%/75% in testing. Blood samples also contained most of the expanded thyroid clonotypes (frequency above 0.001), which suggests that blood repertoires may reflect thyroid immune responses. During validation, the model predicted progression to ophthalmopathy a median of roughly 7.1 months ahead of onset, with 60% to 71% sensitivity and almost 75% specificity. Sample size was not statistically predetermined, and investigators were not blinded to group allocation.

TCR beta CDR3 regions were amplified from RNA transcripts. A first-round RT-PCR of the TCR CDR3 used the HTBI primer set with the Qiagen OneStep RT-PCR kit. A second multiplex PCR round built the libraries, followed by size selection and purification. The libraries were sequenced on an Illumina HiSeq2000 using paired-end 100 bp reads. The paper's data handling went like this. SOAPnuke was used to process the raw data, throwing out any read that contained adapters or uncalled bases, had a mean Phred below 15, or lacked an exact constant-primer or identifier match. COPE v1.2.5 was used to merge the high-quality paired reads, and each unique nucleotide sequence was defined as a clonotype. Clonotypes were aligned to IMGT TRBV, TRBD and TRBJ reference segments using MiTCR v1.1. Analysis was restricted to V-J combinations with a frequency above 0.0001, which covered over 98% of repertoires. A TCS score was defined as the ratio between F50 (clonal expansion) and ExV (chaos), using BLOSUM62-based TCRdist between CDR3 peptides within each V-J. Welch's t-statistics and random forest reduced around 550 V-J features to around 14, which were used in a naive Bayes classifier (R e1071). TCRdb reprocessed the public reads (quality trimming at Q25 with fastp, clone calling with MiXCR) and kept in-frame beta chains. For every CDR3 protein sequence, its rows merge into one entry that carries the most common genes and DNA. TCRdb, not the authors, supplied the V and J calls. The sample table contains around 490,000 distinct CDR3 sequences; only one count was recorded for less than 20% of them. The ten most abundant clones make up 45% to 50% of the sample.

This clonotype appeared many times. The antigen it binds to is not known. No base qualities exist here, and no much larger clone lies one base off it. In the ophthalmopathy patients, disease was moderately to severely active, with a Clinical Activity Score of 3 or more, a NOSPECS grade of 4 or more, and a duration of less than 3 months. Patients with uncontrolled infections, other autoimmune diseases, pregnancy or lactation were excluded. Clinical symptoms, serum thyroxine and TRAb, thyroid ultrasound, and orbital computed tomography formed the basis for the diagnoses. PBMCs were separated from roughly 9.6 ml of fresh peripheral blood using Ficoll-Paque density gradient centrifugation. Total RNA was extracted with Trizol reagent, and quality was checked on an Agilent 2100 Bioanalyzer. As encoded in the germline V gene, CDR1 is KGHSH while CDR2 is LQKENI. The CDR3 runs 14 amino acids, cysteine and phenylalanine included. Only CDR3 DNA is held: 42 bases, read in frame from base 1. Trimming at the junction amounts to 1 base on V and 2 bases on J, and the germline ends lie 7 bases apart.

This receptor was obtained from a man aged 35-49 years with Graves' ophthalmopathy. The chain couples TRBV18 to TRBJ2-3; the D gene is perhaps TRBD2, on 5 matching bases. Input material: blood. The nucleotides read TGTGCCAGCTCACCACGAGGGAACACAGATACGCAGTATTTT. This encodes CASSPRGNTDTQYF.